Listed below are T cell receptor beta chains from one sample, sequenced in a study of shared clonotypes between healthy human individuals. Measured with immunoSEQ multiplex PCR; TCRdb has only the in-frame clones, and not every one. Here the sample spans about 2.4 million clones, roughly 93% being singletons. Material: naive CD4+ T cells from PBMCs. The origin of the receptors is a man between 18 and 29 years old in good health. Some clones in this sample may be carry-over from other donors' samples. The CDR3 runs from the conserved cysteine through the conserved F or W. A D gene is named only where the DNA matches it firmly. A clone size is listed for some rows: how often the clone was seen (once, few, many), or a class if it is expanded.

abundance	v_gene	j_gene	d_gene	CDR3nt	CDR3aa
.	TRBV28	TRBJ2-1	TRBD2	TGTGCCAGCAGTTTGGTTAGCGGGAGCTCCAATGAGCAGTTCTTC	CASSLVSGSSNEQFF
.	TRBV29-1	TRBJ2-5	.	TGCAGCGTCGCAACCGACAGGGGAGGGGCTCAGTACTTC	CSVATDRGGAQYF
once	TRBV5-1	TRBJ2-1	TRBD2	TGCGCCAGCAGCTTGGGCCTGACTAGCGGGAGGGACAATGAGCAGTTCTTC	CASSLGLTSGRDNEQFF
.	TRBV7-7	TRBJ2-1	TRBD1	TGTGCCAGCAGCTTGGACAGGGGAGATGAGCAGTTCTTC	CASSLDRGDEQFF
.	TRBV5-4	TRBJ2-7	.	TGTGCCAGCAGCTTGGCCAACGAGCAGTACTTC	CASSLANEQYF
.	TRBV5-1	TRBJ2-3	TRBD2	TGCGCCAGCAGCGAGCTTAGCGGGGATACGCAGTATTTT	CASSELSGDTQYF
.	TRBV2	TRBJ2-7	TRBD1	TGTGCCAGCAGTGAAGGGACAGGGCCGTCTTACGAGCAGTACTTC	CASSEGTGPSYEQYF
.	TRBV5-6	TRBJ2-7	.	TGTGCCAGCAGCTTAGGTAGGAGGGACGGCGAGCAGTACTTC	CASSLGRRDGEQYF
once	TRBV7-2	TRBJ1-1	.	TGTGCCAGCAGCTTAGCCCCGCAGGGTTACACTGAAGCTTTCTTT	CASSLAPQGYTEAFF
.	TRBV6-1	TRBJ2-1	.	TGTGCCAGCAGTGAAGTGCAGGGCGCTCTAGGGGAGCAGTTCTTC	CASSEVQGALGEQFF
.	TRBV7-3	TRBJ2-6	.	TGTGCCAGCAGCGCCCAGGGGACCGGGGCCAACGTCCTGACTTTC	CASSAQGTGANVLTF
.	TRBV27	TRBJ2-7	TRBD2	TGTGCCAGCCGGTTAGCGGGAGGGCCCTACGAGCAGTACTTC	CASRLAGGPYEQYF
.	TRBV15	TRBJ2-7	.	TGTGCCACCAGCAGAGATCCTCTTGGCGGGACGTCAAACGAGCAGTACTTC	CATSRDPLGGTSNEQYF
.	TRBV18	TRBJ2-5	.	TGTGCCAGCTCACCACCCGATCAGAACCAAGAGACCCAGTACTTC	CASSPPDQNQETQYF
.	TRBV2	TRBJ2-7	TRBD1	TGTGCCAGCAGTGAAGCCGGGACAGGGCGATACGAGCAGTACTTC	CASSEAGTGRYEQYF
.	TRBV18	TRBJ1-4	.	TGTGCCAGCTCACCAAACAGGGAAACTAATGAAAAACTGTTTTTT	CASSPNRETNEKLFF
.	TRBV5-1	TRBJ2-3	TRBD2	TGCGCCAGCAGATCTAGCGGGGCTAACACAGATACGCAGTATTTT	CASRSSGANTDTQYF
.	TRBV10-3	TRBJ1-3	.	TGTGCCATCAGTGAGTCGGGTGGGCCCGGAAACACCATATATTTT	CAISESGGPGNTIYF
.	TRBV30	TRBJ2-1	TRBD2	TGTGCCTGGAGTAGCGGGAGGTGGAATGAGCAGTTCTTC	CAWSSGRWNEQFF
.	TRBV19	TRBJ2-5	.	TGTGCCAGTAGCGTCGCAGGGGGGTCGGAGACCCAGTACTTC	CASSVAGGSETQYF
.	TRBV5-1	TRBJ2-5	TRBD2	TGCGCCAGCAGCTTGGACGGGACTAGTGAGGAGACCCAGTACTTC	CASSLDGTSEETQYF
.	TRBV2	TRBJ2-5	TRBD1	TGTGCCAGCAGTGGGCAGGGGGCCGAGACCCAGTACTTC	CASSGQGAETQYF
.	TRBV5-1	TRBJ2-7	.	TGCGCCAGCAGCTTGACCGGGACCAAGGGGGACGAGCAGTACTTC	CASSLTGTKGDEQYF
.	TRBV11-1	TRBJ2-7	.	TGTGCCAGCCGTCGGGGGGCGACCTACGAGCAGTACTTC	CASRRGATYEQYF
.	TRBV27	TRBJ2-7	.	TGTGCCAGCAGTTTATATGGCAGACGGGACGAGCAGTACTTC	CASSLYGRRDEQYF
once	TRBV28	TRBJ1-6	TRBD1	TGTGCCAGCAGTTCAGGGGGCTCACCCCTCCACTTT	CASSSGGSPLHF
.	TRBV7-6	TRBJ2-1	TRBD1	TGTGCCAGCAGCATTCGGGACAGGCGGGATGAGCAGTTCTTC	CASSIRDRRDEQFF
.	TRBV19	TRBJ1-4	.	TGTGCCAGTAACGGCAGGGCGGGTGAAAAACTGTTTTTT	CASNGRAGEKLFF